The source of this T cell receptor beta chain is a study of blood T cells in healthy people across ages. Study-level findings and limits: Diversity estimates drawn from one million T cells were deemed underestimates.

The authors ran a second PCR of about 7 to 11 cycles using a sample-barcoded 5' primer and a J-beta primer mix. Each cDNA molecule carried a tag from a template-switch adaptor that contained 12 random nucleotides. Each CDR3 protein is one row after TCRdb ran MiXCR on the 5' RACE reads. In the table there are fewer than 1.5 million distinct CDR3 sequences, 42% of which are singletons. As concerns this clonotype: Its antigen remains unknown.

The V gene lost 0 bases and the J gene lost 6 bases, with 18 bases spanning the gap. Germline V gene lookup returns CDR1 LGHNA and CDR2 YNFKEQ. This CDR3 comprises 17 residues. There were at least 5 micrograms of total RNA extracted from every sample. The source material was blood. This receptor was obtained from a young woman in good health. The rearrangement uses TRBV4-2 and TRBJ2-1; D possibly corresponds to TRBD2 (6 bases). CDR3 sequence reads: CASSQEEEGASFNEQFF. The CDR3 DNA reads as TGTGCCAGCAGCCAAGAAGAGGAGGGAGCTTCTTTCAATGAGCAGTTCTTC.